A selection of T cell receptor beta chains follows, all from one sample in a study of blood T cell repertoires in COVID-19. Using immunoSEQ multiplex PCR, the repertoire was profiled, and TCRdb retains in-frame clones only, with some absent. The profile shows tens of thousands of clones, about nine tenths of them singletons. The sequenced sample was peripheral blood. The receptors shown here come from a woman over 75 with active COVID-19. Both conserved end residues are trimmed from each CDR3.

V gene,J gene,CDR3 length,CDR3 protein
TRBV2,TRBJ1-4,13,ASRPLTGGNEKLF
TRBV5-5,TRBJ2-2,16,ASSLANQGALNTGELF
TRBV7-2,TRBJ1-3,13,ASSDRARSGNTIY
TRBV5-6,TRBJ1-2,12,ASTFGGARLGYT
TRBV28,TRBJ1-6,12,ASSFGGVKSPLH
TRBV28,TRBJ2-1,12,ASRPGLAGNEQF
TRBV7-2,TRBJ1-2,11,ASSLGGLNGYT
TRBV18,TRBJ1-5,13,ASSSDRGRGQPQH
TRBV3-1/TRBV3-2,TRBJ2-7,11,ASSQLAGHEQY
TRBV12-3/TRBV12-4,TRBJ2-1,9,ASGNFDEQF
TRBV7-3,TRBJ2-1,16,ASSLTGPGTTGPNEQF
TRBV29-1,TRBJ1-1,12,SVTHRGPNTEAF
TRBV7-9,TRBJ1-1,12,ASSLGQVNTEAF
TRBV6-2/TRBV6-3,TRBJ1-2,11,ASSPRVENGYT
TRBV29-1,TRBJ2-2,13,SVLPGTRVSGELF
TRBV18,TRBJ1-1,12,ASSLTGPNTEAF
TRBV7-8,TRBJ1-4,11,ASSLGQGRGLF
TRBV7-2,TRBJ2-7,12,ASSLSGLAAEQY
TRBV5-4,TRBJ1-1,12,ASRPTGGNTEAF
TRBV2,TRBJ2-2,13,ASNPDRGNTGELF
TRBV28,TRBJ2-5,13,ASRLWRGGQETQY
TRBV24-1,TRBJ1-5,15,ATSDSKTDRKHQPQH
TRBV18,TRBJ2-5,14,ASSPPGLAEKETQY
TRBV18,TRBJ2-3,14,ASSPYSRASTDTQY
TRBV2,TRBJ2-7,9,ASSGDFKQY
TRBV7-2,TRBJ1-1,13,ASSTRQGSNTEAF
TRBV7-3,TRBJ2-2,13,ASSLYSGNTGELF
TRBV30,TRBJ1-5,11,AWSVQGRQPQH
TRBV18,TRBJ1-2,16,ASSPEHLGTATSYGYT
TRBV7-2,TRBJ1-6,14,ASRPAQGRRDSPLH
TRBV7-9,TRBJ1-2,16,ASSPRTGRLGEGYGYT
TRBV7-2,TRBJ2-1,13,ASSLAPTGVNEQF
TRBV27,TRBJ2-5,11,ASSRDRKETQY
TRBV7-7,TRBJ2-2,14,ASSPMLGRNTGELF
TRBV18,TRBJ2-5,15,ASSPPQGGPGGETQY
TRBV6-1,TRBJ2-7,13,ASSEPGQGAGEQY
TRBV7-2,TRBJ1-3,14,ASSLVLQDSGNTIY
TRBV2,TRBJ2-7,12,ASNPRTGTDEQY
TRBV4-1,TRBJ1-2,11,ASSDDRVYGYT
TRBV7-9,TRBJ1-6,17,ASSWNPGVSSSYNSPLH
TRBV18,TRBJ1-5,12,ASSPATGPQPQH
TRBV3-1/TRBV3-2,TRBJ2-7,13,ASSCRGWWTYEQY
TRBV19,TRBJ1-5,14,ASSIDGGRPQQPQH
TRBV6-2/TRBV6-3,TRBJ1-1,13,ASSRGQPLNTEAF
TRBV4-1,TRBJ1-5,12,ASSFSGGNQPQH
TRBV11-2,TRBJ1-3,14,ASSFRGTGSGNTIY